This paragraph reports one T cell receptor beta chain. Its target is unknown. This sample is drawn from a study of identical twins. TCRdb fed the 5' RACE reads into MiXCR, producing one record per CDR3 protein. The sample has roughly 1,500,000 distinct CDR3 sequences; roughly a third are singletons. Per the germline V gene, CDR1 is PRHDT and CDR2 is FYEKMQ (reference sequence). The V gene lost 0 bases and the J gene lost 10 bases, with 11 bases spanning the gap. The CDR3 is 13 amino acids. Study-level findings and limits: Invariant T cells like MAIT and iNKT could partly confound the zero-insertion analyses. Carriage of fewer insertions was seen in abundant cord blood beta clonotypes, whereas memory repertoires showed none. Beta out-of-frame twin sharing showed a weaker excess.

The chain is built from TRBV13 and TRBJ2-3; TRBD2 is a possible D gene (6 bases). The sequenced material came from cord blood. The TCR was taken from a newborn girl in good health. The CDR3 region is CASSLGLGDSQYF. The CDR3 DNA sequence: TGTGCCAGCAGCTTAGGGTTGGGGGACTCGCAGTATTTT.